Listed here are 32 T cell receptor beta chains from one sample, sequenced in a study of patients and donors after allogeneic stem cell transplantation. TCRdb re-called the RT-PCR reads through MiXCR, storing one row per CDR3 protein. The sample consists of roughly 40,000 distinct CDR3 sequences, roughly 30% of them appearing once. Sequencing used blood, either unsorted or a sorted T cell fraction (not recorded which). The receptor source for this set is a human donor who was either an allogeneic HSCT recipient or a stem cell or donor lymphocyte infusion donor (not recorded which). It is not recorded whose cells these are; they may come from a transplant donor.

Many counts were recorded for this clonotype. This chain's CDR3 is CASSFGQGHTEAFF. CDR3 nucleotides: TGTGCCAGTAGTTTTGGACAGGGTCACACTGAAGCTTTCTTT. This chain connects TRBV19 to TRBJ1-1, with 8 bases lining up with TRBD1. Germline CDR1 is LNHDA and CDR2 is SQIVND (reference sequence). CDR3 length: 14 amino acids. V gave up 5 bases and J gave up 3 bases; unmatched junction bases: 5.

The V gene is TRBV29-1, the J gene TRBJ2-1, with TRBD2 matching 13 bases. CDR1 and CDR2 (germline): SQVTM, ANQGSEA. V dropped 5 bases and J dropped 7; count of bases not matched to a gene: 5. The CDR3 loop spans 14 amino acids. CDR3 nucleotides: TGCAGCGTTTCCGGGACTAGCGGGATGAATGAGCAGTTCTTC. Residues: CSVSGTSGMNEQFF.

This chain links TRBV12-3 or TRBV12-4 with TRBJ1-5; perhaps TRBD1 as D (5 bases). The CDR3 runs 11 residues. V dropped 6 bases and J dropped 11 bases, with 11 bases sitting between them. The CDR3 is CASSLLGAQHF. Written as DNA, the CDR3 is TGTGCCAGCAGCCTCCTAGGGGCCCAGCATTTT.

CDR3 DNA sequence: TGCGCCAGCAGCCAAGATGCGGGGTCTTATTCACCCCTCCACTTT. Protein: CASSQDAGSYSPLHF. The chain couples TRBV4-3 to TRBJ1-6, with D uncertain. Germline V CDR1 and CDR2: LGHNA, YSLEER. V gave up 0 bases and J gave up 8 bases, with 11 bases separating them. This CDR3 comprises 15 residues.

The rearrangement uses TRBV18 and TRBJ2-5; TRBD2 might be the D (6 bases). Germline V gene lookup returns CDR1 KGHSH and CDR2 LQKENI. With 0 bases removed from V and 7 bases from J, the gap between germline ends came to 12 bases. The CDR3 extends over 14 amino acids. The CDR3 bases are TGTGCCAGCTCACCACCGGAGGGGCTCGTGACCCAGTACTTC. Its protein product is CASSPPEGLVTQYF.

The sample holds a few counts of this clonotype. The DNA of the CDR3 is TGCGCCAGCAGCTTGCAACCGGGACTAGCGGCAAATGAGCAGTTCTTC. Its translation: CASSLQPGLAANEQFF. The chain uses TRBV5-1 and TRBJ2-1; 11 bases match TRBD2. The CDR3 runs 16 residues. The germline V gene encodes CDR1 SGHRS and CDR2 YFSETQ. The trim removed 1 base at V and 7 bases at J, leaving 7 bases unmatched.

This clonotype was counted only a few times. This chain joins TRBV5-1 and TRBJ2-7; D gene ambiguous. CDR3 length: 11 residues. The germline V and J ends were trimmed by 4 bases and 2 bases, with 4 bases remaining between them. CDR1 is SGHRS and CDR2 is YFSETQ in the germline V gene. The CDR3 loop reads CASSTAYEQYF. Here the CDR3 DNA reads TGCGCCAGCAGCACGGCCTACGAGCAGTACTTC.

This chain joins TRBV6-2 or TRBV6-3 and TRBJ2-1; a weak D match, TRBD1 (6 bases). The CDR3 has 13 residues. CDR1 is MNHEY and CDR2 is SVGEGT in the germline V gene. Trimming stripped 6 bases from V and 9 bases from J, with 15 bases between. This chain's CDR3 is CASSNGLGGEQFF. CDR3 DNA: TGTGCCAGCAGCAACGGGCTAGGGGGTGAGCAGTTCTTC.

The gene calls are TRBV12-3 or TRBV12-4 and TRBJ2-2; D is possibly TRBD1 or TRBD2 (6 bases each). The CDR3 length is 12 residues. Trimming left V 8 bases short and J 5 bases short, with 9 bases between. The CDR3: CASWRGTGELFF. In DNA, the CDR3 is TGTGCCAGCTGGAGGGGGACCGGGGAGCTGTTTTTT.

The genes are TRBV5-1 and TRBJ2-5, with 9 positions matching TRBD1. There are 15 residues in the CDR3. Germline loops: CDR1 SGHRS, CDR2 YFSETQ. V was pared by 4 bases and J by 2 bases, with 6 bases of the junction left unmatched. The CDR3 loop reads CASSHGTGSQETQYF. The DNA for the CDR3 is TGCGCCAGCAGCCACGGGACAGGGAGTCAAGAGACCCAGTACTTC.

This clonotype was picked up many times. The chain combines TRBV28 with TRBJ1-2; D remains unclear. This CDR3 is built from 14 residues. Deletions cut 5 bases from V and 0 bases from J, with 10 bases between. Germline V gives CDR1 MDHEN, CDR2 SYDVKM. CDR3 loop: CASSPPGSNYGYTF. Written as DNA, the CDR3 is TGTGCCAGCAGTCCTCCCGGGTCTAACTATGGCTACACCTTC.

Note on this clonotype: A read error may account for a junction end that differs from germline. The chain couples TRBV7-7 to TRBJ1-1; D gene uncertain. The CDR3 consists of 16 residues. Germline V lookup: CDR1 SSHAT, CDR2 FNYEAQ (reference sequence). The CDR3, as DNA: TGTGCTAGCAGCTTACCTGTTCGGGGTCGCCACACTGAAGCTTTCTTT. Its protein is CASSLPVRGRHTEAFF. The complete variable domain, with remaining parts taken from reference TRBV7-7 and TRBJ1-1, reads GAGVSQSPRYKVTKRGQDVTLRCDPISSHATLYWYQQALGQGPEFLTYFNYEAQPDKSGLPSDRFSAERPEGSISTLTIQRTEQRDSAMYRCASSLPVRGRHTEAFFGQGTRLTVV.

This clonotype was recorded a few times. The gene calls are TRBV6-5 and TRBJ2-1; D is unresolved. This CDR3 has 11 residues. V lost 0 bases and J lost 12, with 6 bases in between. From germline, CDR1 is MNHEY and CDR2 SVGAGI. DNA of the CDR3: TGTGCCAGCAGTTACTCTGGCTCGCAGTTCTTC. This sequence encodes CASSYSGSQFF.

In its sample, this clonotype was seen many times. The gene calls are TRBV7-9 and TRBJ1-1; D is unresolved. The germline V and J ends were trimmed by 5 bases and 0 bases, with 16 bases remaining between them. CDR1 SEHNR and CDR2 FQNEAQ come from the germline V gene (reference sequence). This CDR3 region has 16 residues. The CDR3 DNA reads TGTGCCAGCAGCCCAGATAGGGCATTTATGAACACTGAAGCTTTCTTT. It is translated as CASSPDRAFMNTEAFF.

This clonotype was observed a few times. The chain carries TRBV4-3 and TRBJ2-7, with D tentatively TRBD1 (6 bases). The V gene lost 6 bases and the J gene lost 3 bases, with 18 bases spanning the gap. The CDR3 spans 15 residues. The germline CDR1 and CDR2 sequences are LGHNA and YSLEER. Here the CDR3 reads CASSRYGTDSYEQYF. The CDR3 nucleotides read TGCGCCAGCAGTCGATACGGGACGGACAGCTACGAGCAGTACTTC.

The chain is built from TRBV6-2 or TRBV6-3 and TRBJ2-1; 7 nucleotides match TRBD2. CDR3 length equals 16 residues. V was clipped by 4 bases and J by 4 bases; unmatched bases: 10. The germline V gene encodes CDR1 MNHEY and CDR2 SVGEGT. The CDR3 sequence: CASSWIAGRKYNEQFF. The CDR3 region has the DNA TGTGCCAGCAGTTGGATAGCGGGTCGTAAGTACAATGAGCAGTTCTTC.

This clonotype was seen only a few times. The chain joins TRBV19 to TRBJ1-2; D ambiguous. Germline CDR1 LNHDA, CDR2 SQIVND (reference sequence). This CDR3 has 14 residues. V lost 6 bases and J lost 4, with 15 bases in between. CDR3 in amino acids: CASRTASTPYGYTF. Here the CDR3 DNA reads TGTGCCAGTAGGACTGCCTCAACCCCCTATGGCTACACCTTC.

At least ten counts were recorded for this clonotype. The chain carries TRBV9 and TRBJ1-5; D gene ambiguous. Germline loops: CDR1 SGDLS, CDR2 YYNGEE. This CDR3 region has 15 residues. V lost 0 bases and J 5 bases, leaving 12 bases between the germline ends. The CDR3 loop reads CASSVDSGFDQPQHF. CDR3 coding DNA: TGTGCCAGCAGCGTAGATTCGGGGTTTGATCAGCCCCAGCATTTT.

This clonotype was seen a handful of times. This sequence joins TRBV7-3 and TRBJ2-5, with D unresolved. Trimming took off 9 bases at V and 6 bases at J, with 5 bases between the two ends. CDR3 length equals 9 residues. The germline V gene encodes CDR1 SGHTA and CDR2 FQGTGA. CDR3 sequence: CASRKTQYF. CDR3 coding DNA: TGTGCCAGTAGGAAGACCCAGTACTTC.

This clonotype was seen at least ten times. The rearrangement joins TRBV4-3 to TRBJ2-7; D unresolved. The CDR3 runs 13 residues. Trimming took off 0 bases at V and 0 bases at J, with 3 bases between the two ends. Germline assignment: CDR1 LGHNA and CDR2 YSLEER. CDR3 in amino acids: CASSQDISYEQYF. CDR3 bases: TGCGCCAGCAGCCAAGATATCTCCTACGAGCAGTACTTC.

This clonotype appeared a few times. The chain uses TRBV7-2 and TRBJ2-3; 16 bases are a match to TRBD2. After removal of 4 bases from V and 5 bases from J, the junction contained 6 bases not matched to a gene. This CDR3 comprises 17 residues. Germline CDR1 and CDR2: SGHTA and FQGNSA. The CDR3 nucleotides read TGTGCCAGCAGCTCCTCGGGACTAGCGGGAGGGGAAGATACGCAGTATTTT. The encoded protein is CASSSSGLAGGEDTQYF.

This clonotype has a handful of counts. This chain links TRBV6-2 or TRBV6-3 with TRBJ2-1; D is uncertain. Germline V lookup: CDR1 MNHEY, CDR2 SVGEGT. The CDR3 length is 15 residues. Trimming stripped 6 bases from V and 3 bases from J, with 15 bases between. CDR3 in amino acids: CASSVEWAYYNEQFF. In nucleotides, the CDR3 is TGTGCCAGCAGCGTAGAATGGGCCTACTACAATGAGCAGTTCTTC.

The rearrangement uses TRBV12-3 or TRBV12-4 and TRBJ1-2; D remains unclear. V was pared by 6 bases and J by 0 bases, with 17 bases between. This CDR3 region has 16 residues. This chain's CDR3 is CASSSTWATSNYGYTF. CDR3 in DNA: TGTGCCAGCAGCTCCACCTGGGCTACCTCTAACTATGGCTACACCTTC.

The chain carries TRBV19 and TRBJ2-5, with 7 bases that match TRBD1. V gave up 5 bases and J gave up 6 bases; unmatched junction bases: 6. Germline V gives CDR1 LNHDA, CDR2 SQIVND (reference sequence). The CDR3 runs to 13 residues. The CDR3 loop is CASSVDRAKTQYF. DNA for the CDR3: TGTGCCAGTAGTGTCGACAGGGCAAAGACCCAGTACTTC.

V is TRBV28 and J is TRBJ2-7; D remains ambiguous. The CDR3 loop spans 14 amino acids. Germline loops: CDR1 MDHEN, CDR2 SYDVKM. Trimming pared 4 bases from V and 0 bases from J, leaving 10 bases between. The DNA for the CDR3 is TGTGCCAGCAGTTGGGGTCCCACCTCCTACGAGCAGTACTTC. It translates to CASSWGPTSYEQYF.

The V and J genes are TRBV4-3 and TRBJ2-7; 8 nucleotides align to TRBD1. Losses at the gene ends were 4 bases for V and 3 bases for J; bases not matched to a gene: 11. From germline, CDR1 is LGHNA and CDR2 YSLEER. This CDR3 region has 16 residues. The CDR3: CASSPSPRQGSYEQYF. DNA of the CDR3: TGCGCCAGCAGCCCCAGCCCCCGACAGGGGAGCTACGAGCAGTACTTC.

The genes are TRBV4-3 and TRBJ2-7; tentatively, D is TRBD2 (5 bases). The CDR3 loop spans 15 amino acids. Deletions cut 8 bases from V and 2 bases from J, with 19 bases between. The germline V gene has CDR1 LGHNA and CDR2 YSLEER. The DNA of the CDR3 is TGCGCCAGCTCCGCCCTAGCCAGGCCTACCTACGAGCAGTACTTC. This encodes CASSALARPTYEQYF.

The chain employs TRBV5-6 and TRBJ2-1; D is undetermined. Trimming took 0 bases from V and 9 from J, leaving 7 bases between them. The CDR3 has 12 residues. Germline CDR1 reads SGHDT; CDR2 reads YYEEEE. CDR3 nucleotide sequence: TGTGCCAGCAGCTTGGTGGGTATTGAGCAGTTCTTC. As protein: CASSLVGIEQFF.

The chain is built from TRBV7-2 and TRBJ2-5, with D unresolved. This CDR3 contains 14 residues. Deletions cut 5 bases from V and 0 bases from J, with 10 bases between. Germline lookup yields CDR1 SGHTA and CDR2 FQGNSA. CDR3 amino acids: CASSKQRYQETQYF. CDR3 nucleotides: TGTGCCAGCAGCAAACAGAGGTACCAAGAGACCCAGTACTTC.

J is TRBJ2-4 and V is TRBV6-2 or TRBV6-3, with D uncertain. Trimming left V 2 bases short and J 8 bases short, with 7 bases between. The CDR3 is made up of 12 amino acids. Germline V lookup: CDR1 MNHEY, CDR2 SVGEGT. The CDR3 DNA reads as TGTGCCAGCAGTTACGTGGTGGACATTCAGTACTTC. As protein: CASSYVVDIQYF.

This clonotype turned up a few times. V gene TRBV20-1 combines with J gene TRBJ2-1; 9 nucleotides match TRBD2. V lost 1 base, J lost 10 bases, and 11 bases stayed unmatched. Per the germline V gene, CDR1 is DFQATT and CDR2 is SNEGSKA (reference sequence). This CDR3 region has 15 residues. The CDR3 is CSARAGRGRAIEQFF. The CDR3, as DNA: TGCAGTGCTAGAGCTGGGCGCGGGAGGGCCATCGAGCAGTTCTTC.

J is TRBJ2-7 and V is TRBV29-1; no clear D. The V gene's germline CDR1 is SQVTM and CDR2 ANQGSEA. The CDR3 spans 11 residues. The ends were cut back, 4 bases at V and 2 bases at J, with 6 bases in the middle. The CDR3 DNA sequence: TGCAGCGTTGTGCAGACCTACGAGCAGTACTTC. The encoded protein is CSVVQTYEQYF.